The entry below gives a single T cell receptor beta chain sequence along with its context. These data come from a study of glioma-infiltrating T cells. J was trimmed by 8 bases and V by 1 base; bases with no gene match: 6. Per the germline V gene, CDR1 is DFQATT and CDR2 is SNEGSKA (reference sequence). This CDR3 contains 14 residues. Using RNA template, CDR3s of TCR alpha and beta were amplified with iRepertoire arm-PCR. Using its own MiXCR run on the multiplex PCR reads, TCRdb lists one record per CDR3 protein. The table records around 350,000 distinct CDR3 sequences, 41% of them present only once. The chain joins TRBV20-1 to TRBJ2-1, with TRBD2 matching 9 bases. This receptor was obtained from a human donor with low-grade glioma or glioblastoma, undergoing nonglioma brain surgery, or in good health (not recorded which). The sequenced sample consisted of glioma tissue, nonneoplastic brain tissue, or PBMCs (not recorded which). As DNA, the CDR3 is TGCAGTGCTAGAGGAGGCGGGAGGGGCTATGAGCAGTTCTTC. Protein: CSARGGGRGYEQFF.